A selection of T cell receptor beta chains follows, all from one sample in a study of technical replicates of blood from a few donors. Repertoires were generated with immunoSEQ multiplex PCR, while TCRdb's copy carries only in-frame clones and drops some. This table holds some 76,000 clones, over 95% found once. Material for sequencing was T cells isolated from PBMCs. The receptor source for this set is a human donor in good health. Both conserved end residues are part of each CDR3. The order of the fields is clone size, D gene, J gene, V gene, CDR3 protein, CDR3 DNA. A D gene is named only where the DNA matches it firmly. Size is omitted from some rows. Given values are once, few, many or a class for expanded clones.

- - TRBJ1-1 TRBV6-1 CASTPGVPSAFF TGTGCCAGCACCCCCGGGGTCCCTTCAGCTTTCTTT
- - TRBJ2-7 TRBV27 CASSLMTNSYEQYF TGTGCCAGCAGTTTGATGACTAACTCCTACGAGCAGTACTTC
- - TRBJ1-4 TRBV6-6 CASTKQGNNEKLFF TGTGCCAGCACCAAACAGGGAAATAATGAAAAACTGTTTTTT
- TRBD1 TRBJ1-4 TRBV9 CASSAPGQGNEKLFF TGTGCCAGCAGCGCCCCGGGACAGGGGAATGAAAAACTGTTTTTT
once TRBD2 TRBJ2-7 TRBV18 CASSRGLAGVEQYF TGTGCCAGCTCACGAGGACTAGCGGGAGTCGAGCAGTACTTC
- - TRBJ2-5 TRBV5-4 CASSLSGSETQYF TGTGCCAGCAGCTTGAGCGGTTCGGAGACCCAGTACTTC
- TRBD1 TRBJ1-1 TRBV7-2 CASSLVRTGFFAEAFF TGTGCCAGCAGCTTAGTAAGGACAGGGTTTTTCGCTGAAGCTTTCTTT
- TRBD1 TRBJ2-2 TRBV11-3 CASSLGITGDTGELFF TGTGCCAGCAGCTTAGGGATTACAGGGGACACCGGGGAGCTGTTTTTT
- - TRBJ1-1 TRBV7-7 CASSLVEGDEAFF TGTGCCAGCAGCTTAGTAGAAGGAGATGAAGCTTTCTTT
- TRBD1 TRBJ1-3 TRBV2 CASSPGTGYQFSGNTIYF TGTGCCAGCAGCCCCGGGACAGGGTATCAGTTCTCTGGAAACACCATATATTTT
once - TRBJ1-3 TRBV6-1 CASTTPDSGNTIYF TGTGCCAGCACTACCCCTGACTCTGGAAACACCATATATTTT
- - TRBJ2-7 TRBV5-6 CASSLKRNPNEQYF TGTGCCAGCAGCTTGAAGCGGAACCCCAACGAGCAGTACTTC
- - TRBJ1-2 TRBV6-1 CASSDGRAGLYDGYTF TGTGCCAGCAGTGATGGCAGGGCAGGATTGTACGATGGCTACACCTTC
once - TRBJ1-1 TRBV10-3 CAISVRLQRNTEAFF TGTGCCATCAGTGTTCGACTTCAGCGGAACACTGAAGCTTTCTTT
- TRBD1 TRBJ2-2 TRBV4-3 CASSQDPRGPGELFF TGCGCCAGCAGCCAAGATCCCAGGGGGCCCGGGGAGCTGTTTTTT
- TRBD2 TRBJ2-2 TRBV5-1 CASSDASGSGELFF TGCGCCAGCAGCGATGCTAGCGGGTCCGGGGAGCTGTTTTTT
- - TRBJ2-7 TRBV21-1 CASSKQGLDEQYF TGTGCCAGCAGCAAACAGGGGCTAGACGAGCAGTACTTC
- - TRBJ2-5 TRBV13 CASSLSQFQQETQYF TGTGCCAGCAGCTTGTCGCAGTTCCAACAAGAGACCCAGTACTTC
- - TRBJ1-1 TRBV7-2 CASSFLLSGTEAFF TGTGCCAGCAGCTTTCTCTTATCCGGGACTGAAGCTTTCTTT
- - TRBJ1-5 TRBV28 CASSLAGVQPQHF TGTGCCAGCAGTTTAGCGGGGGTACAGCCCCAGCATTTT
once - TRBJ2-3 TRBV5-1 CASSPALATSTDTQYF TGCGCCAGCAGCCCTGCACTAGCCACTAGCACAGATACGCAGTATTTT
once - TRBJ2-3 TRBV6-5 CASSYSTADTQYF TGTGCCAGCAGTTACTCGACTGCAGATACGCAGTATTTT
- - TRBJ1-2 TRBV9 CASSVDSYGYTF TGTGCCAGCAGCGTTGACAGCTATGGCTACACCTTC
- TRBD1 TRBJ1-1 TRBV27 CASGQGGTEAFF TGTGCCAGCGGACAGGGGGGCACTGAAGCTTTCTTT
- - TRBJ1-1 TRBV28 CASSLPGYTEAFF TGTGCCAGCAGTTTACCAGGATACACTGAAGCTTTCTTT
- TRBD1 TRBJ1-1 TRBV7-9 CASSLGQGANTEAFF TGTGCCAGCAGCTTAGGACAGGGGGCGAACACTGAAGCTTTCTTT
- - TRBJ2-6 TRBV30 CAWWSREEGANVLTF TGTGCCTGGTGGTCCAGGGAGGAAGGGGCCAACGTCCTGACTTTC
- TRBD1 TRBJ2-7 TRBV12-5 CATQKWTGGFWEQYF TGTGCTACCCAGAAATGGACAGGGGGTTTCTGGGAGCAGTACTTC
- TRBD2 TRBJ2-7 TRBV13 CASSSFGTSGNSYEQYF TGTGCCAGCAGCTCCTTCGGTACTAGCGGGAACTCCTACGAGCAGTACTTC
- TRBD1 TRBJ1-1 TRBV11-2 CASSFRDSEAFF TGTGCCAGCAGCTTTCGGGACAGTGAAGCTTTCTTT
- TRBD2 TRBJ2-1 TRBV29-1 CSVEFLRVVLAGGRGNEQFF TGCAGCGTTGAATTTCTGAGGGTTGTACTAGCGGGAGGGCGGGGCAATGAGCAGTTCTTC
- - TRBJ1-5 TRBV6-6 CASSYWGGNNNQPQHF TGTGCCAGCAGTTACTGGGGGGGCAATAATAATCAGCCCCAGCATTTT
- - TRBJ2-4 TRBV11-3 CASSLEQGGNIQYF TGTGCCAGCAGCTTAGAGCAGGGGGGAAACATTCAGTACTTC
- - TRBJ1-2 TRBV11-2 CASSPGQANYGYTF TGTGCCAGCAGCCCAGGTCAAGCTAACTATGGCTACACCTTC
- - TRBJ1-1 TRBV19 CASSRGSNTEAFF TGTGCCAGTAGTAGAGGGAGTAACACTGAAGCTTTCTTT
- - TRBJ2-5 TRBV6-5 CASAREGQETQYF TGTGCCAGCGCCAGAGAGGGACAAGAGACCCAGTACTTC
- - TRBJ1-2 TRBV6-6 CASRGGQLYGYTF TGTGCCAGCAGAGGCGGACAGCTCTATGGCTACACCTTC
once TRBD2 TRBJ2-3 TRBV5-1 CASSLTSGSPSTDTQYF TGCGCCAGCAGCTTGACTAGCGGGAGTCCTAGCACAGATACGCAGTATTTT
once - TRBJ1-1 TRBV5-6 CASTLFGMNTEAFF TGTGCCAGCACCCTCTTCGGGATGAACACTGAAGCTTTCTTT
- - TRBJ2-7 TRBV20-1 CSAGRSREQYF TGCAGTGCGGGGAGGTCTCGGGAGCAGTACTTC
- - TRBJ2-7 TRBV11-2 CASRVIIGTGPYEQYF TGTGCCAGCAGAGTAATAATAGGGACTGGACCATACGAGCAGTACTTC
- TRBD1 TRBJ2-5 TRBV4-2 CASSQETGGAETQYF TGTGCCAGCAGCCAAGAGACAGGGGGCGCAGAGACCCAGTACTTC
- - TRBJ2-7 TRBV7-8 CASSLGLSYEQYF TGTGCCAGCAGCTTAGGACTCTCCTACGAGCAGTACTTC
- - TRBJ2-2 TRBV20-1 CSAPRTGELFF TGCAGTGCCCCCCGCACCGGGGAGCTGTTTTTT
- TRBD1 TRBJ2-7 TRBV5-1 CASSLEGQGAYEQYF TGCGCCAGCAGCTTGGAAGGACAGGGGGCCTACGAGCAGTACTTC
- TRBD1 TRBJ1-1 TRBV9 CASSRTGEMGAFF TGTGCCAGCAGCAGGACAGGGGAGATGGGTGCTTTCTTT
once - TRBJ1-1 TRBV12-5 CASGPEGYNTEAFF TGTGCTAGTGGTCCGGAGGGATATAACACTGAAGCTTTCTTT
- - TRBJ1-4 TRBV29-1 CSVKDSSNEKLFF TGCAGCGTTAAAGACAGTTCTAATGAAAAACTGTTTTTT
- - TRBJ2-7 TRBV28 CASSLTGYTYEQYF TGTGCCAGCAGTTTAACAGGGTATACCTACGAGCAGTACTTC
- - TRBJ1-2 TRBV13 CASSLGEGLPSSGSYGYTF TGTGCCAGCAGCTTAGGGGAGGGACTCCCCTCCTCAGGGAGCTATGGCTACACCTTC
- - TRBJ1-3 TRBV28 CASSPTFLFSGNTIYF TGTGCCAGCAGTCCTACGTTTTTATTCTCTGGAAACACCATATATTTT